This TCR beta chain was captured by sequencing in a study of blood T cell repertoires in COVID-19. Study at large: Material from acute and convalescent COVID-19 was sourced from the United States, Italy and Spain. Sample material is recorded as cDNA or gDNA derived from T cells, B-cell-depleted T cells, or PBMCs.

How the authors handled the data: Cell counts per sample came from amplifying reference gene primers. The protocol was immunoSEQ multiplex PCR, while the TCRdb copy is restricted to in-frame clones and leaves out a portion. V and J calls and clone size are copied from that table; D and trimming were computed from the DNA. Of about 71,000 clones listed, roughly nine tenths were seen once; the top ten hold roughly 2.8%. The CDR3 consists of 10 residues. Per the germline V gene, CDR1 is SQVTM and CDR2 is ANQGSEA. Trimming pared 6 bases from V and 7 bases from J, leaving 9 bases between. This receptor was taken from a man in his fifties or sixties with acute or convalescent COVID-19. Sequences were obtained from peripheral blood. V is TRBV29-1 and J is TRBJ1-1, with TRBD1 as a possible D gene (6 bases). CDR3 DNA: TGCAGCGTCGCGGACAGTGAAGCTTTCTTT. This encodes CSVADSEAFF.